This T cell receptor beta chain emerged from a study of spatial heterogeneity in lung cancer. Overall study findings and caveats: Counts of expanded alpha and beta TCRs within tumors tracked the tumor nonsynonymous mutation count.

In the library, each TCR cDNA molecule bore its own unique molecular identifier. TCRdb analysed the 5' RACE reads with MiXCR anew, one entry per CDR3 protein. The sample consists of roughly 16,000 distinct CDR3 sequences, more than 5.5% of them appearing once. V was pared by 5 bases and J by 8 bases, with 11 bases of the junction left unmatched. Germline assignment: CDR1 DFQATT and CDR2 SNEGSKA (reference sequence). The CDR3 length is 14 residues. This clonotype has only a few counts. Its cognate antigen is unknown. This beta chain slipped into a library made for alpha chains as a stray read, so its size is not meaningful. The time point denotes: sample taken at primary tumor resection. Material for sequencing was whole RNA from tumor, nontumor lung or frozen PBMC, left unsorted.

The chain joins TRBV20-1 to TRBJ2-1; 8 bases map to TRBD2. The sequences come from lung tumor tissue, collected at surgery. The receptor was isolated from a male donor with early-stage non-small cell lung cancer. This CDR3 reads CSAPGGGRGDEQFF. DNA of the CDR3: TGCAGTGCTCCAGGCGGGGGGAGGGGCGATGAGCAGTTCTTC.